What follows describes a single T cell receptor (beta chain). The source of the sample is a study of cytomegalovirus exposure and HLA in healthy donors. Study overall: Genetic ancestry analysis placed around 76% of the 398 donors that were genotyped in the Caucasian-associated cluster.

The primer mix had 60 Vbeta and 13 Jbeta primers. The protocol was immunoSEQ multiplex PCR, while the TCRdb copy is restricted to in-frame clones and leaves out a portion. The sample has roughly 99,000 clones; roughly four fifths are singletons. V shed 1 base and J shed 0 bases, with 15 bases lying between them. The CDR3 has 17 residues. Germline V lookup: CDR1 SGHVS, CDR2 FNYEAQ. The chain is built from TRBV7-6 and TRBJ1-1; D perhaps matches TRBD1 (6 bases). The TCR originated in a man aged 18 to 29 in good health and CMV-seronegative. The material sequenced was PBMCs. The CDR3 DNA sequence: TGTGCCAGCAGCTTAGGTCTAAGACAGGAAATGAACACTGAAGCTTTCTTT. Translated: CASSLGLRQEMNTEAFF.